These 26 T cell receptor beta chains were all obtained from the same sample, sequenced in a study of radiation and T cells in renal cell carcinoma (dated by TCRdb to 2020 to 2022). What the time point label conveys for this sample: blood 4 weeks post-SBRT, at nephrectomy. This specimen's treatment or condition label, per the study, means: 15 Gy SBRT to primary tumor, nephrectomy 4 weeks later. Receptor amplification or capture employed the immunoSEQ multiplex PCR assay. In its TCRdb copy, this immuneACCESS table keeps in-frame sequences only and misses some clones. Where compared with another copy, unresolved V genes explain less than half of these, and the others have no known cause. The sample table contains about 170,000 clones; only one count was recorded for 88% of them. The top ten hold around 10% of the sample. The starting material was blood, obtained from a patient whose treatment included radiotherapy and nephrectomy. All receptors derive from a woman between 50 and 59 years old with renal cell carcinoma.

The chain is built from TRBV11-2 and TRBJ2-2; 7 bases line up with TRBD1. This CDR3 spans 12 amino acids. The V segment lost 5 bases and the J segment 15 bases; nucleotides outside the gene matches: 9. Germline CDR1 and CDR2: SGHAT and FQNNGV. CDR3 bases: TGTGCCAGCAGCCAAGCCGGGACAGAGATGTTTTTT. As protein: CASSQAGTEMFF.

This clone came up once. The chain has TRBV9 and TRBJ1-5, with D hard to call. V was pared by 4 bases and J by 0 bases, with 8 bases between. Looked up from germline, CDR1 is SGDLS and CDR2 is YYNGEE. CDR3 length: 14 residues. The CDR3 nucleotides are TGTGCCAGCAGCCGTAATTATAGCAATCAGCCCCAGCATTTT. Protein sequence: CASSRNYSNQPQHF.

This clone is a singleton in its sample. V is TRBV19 and J is TRBJ1-2; possibly TRBD1 for D (6 bases). CDR3 length: 16 amino acids. Germline lookup yields CDR1 LNHDA and CDR2 SQIVND (reference sequence). With 1 base removed from V and 4 bases from J, the gap between germline ends came to 16 bases. This CDR3 reads CASSIAWGGHLYGYTF. The CDR3, as DNA: TGTGCCAGTAGTATAGCTTGGGGGGGCCACCTCTATGGCTACACCTTC.

V is TRBV5-5 and J is TRBJ1-2, with TRBD1 identical over 9 bases. Per the germline V gene, CDR1 is SGHKS and CDR2 is YYEKEE (reference sequence). The V gene end was trimmed by 2 bases and the J gene end by 2 bases; junction bases not matched to a gene: 1. This CDR3 contains 14 residues. This chain's CDR3 is CASSLQGANYGYTF. The CDR3 DNA sequence: TGTGCCAGCAGCTTACAGGGGGCGAACTATGGCTACACCTTC.

J is TRBJ2-1 and V is TRBV4-2, with D possibly matching TRBD2 (7 bases). The CDR3 totals 17 residues. Trimming left V 4 bases short and J 4 bases short, with 20 bases between. The germline gives CDR1 LGHNA, CDR2 YNFKEQ. The CDR3 nucleotides are TGTGCCAGCAGCCTCCCTTTTGGGGGGGCTAAATACAATGAGCAGTTCTTC. Its translation is CASSLPFGGAKYNEQFF.

This chain connects TRBV6-1 to TRBJ1-6; no clear D. CDR1 and CDR2 (germline): MNHNS, SASEGT. CDR3 length equals 13 residues. V was pared by 3 bases and J by 9 bases, with 9 bases between. DNA for the CDR3: TGTGCCAGCAGTGAGACTTCCGGTTCACCCCTCCACTTT. Protein: CASSETSGSPLHF.

This clone was counted between two and nine times. The chain carries TRBV4-1 and TRBJ2-4, with 7 bases lining up with TRBD2. The germline V gene encodes CDR1 MGHRA and CDR2 YSYEKL. Trimming at V came to 1 base and at J to 8 bases, leaving 5 bases not matched to a gene. CDR3 length: 14 amino acids. The CDR3 protein is CASSQVGGGDIQYF. In DNA form, the CDR3 reads TGCGCCAGCAGCCAAGTGGGGGGAGGGGACATTCAGTACTTC.

The gene calls are TRBV19 and TRBJ1-1, with D hard to call. CDR1 and CDR2 (germline): LNHDA, SQIVND (reference sequence). This CDR3 is built from 14 residues. V lost 8 bases and J 1 base, leaving 14 bases between the germline ends. DNA of the CDR3: TGTGCCAGTTCGGTAGGGCTAAGGAACACTGAAGCTTTCTTT. As protein: CASSVGLRNTEAFF.

V gene TRBV6-5 combines with J gene TRBJ2-7, with D maybe TRBD1 (7 bases). CDR3 length: 13 amino acids. V lost 7 bases and J lost 12, with 22 bases in between. CDR1 is MNHEY, CDR2 SVGAGI, per germline. CDR3 in amino acids: CASTPGLTGERYF. The CDR3, as DNA: TGTGCCAGCACCCCGGGACTTACAGGGGAACGGTACTTC.

This chain connects TRBV5-4 to TRBJ1-5; 7 bases align to TRBD1. The length of the CDR3 is 14 residues. In germline, CDR1 is SGHNT, CDR2 YYREEE (reference sequence). V was pared by 4 bases and J by 4 bases, with 5 bases of the junction left unmatched. The CDR3 reads CASSRAGGNQPQHF. CDR3 DNA: TGTGCCAGCAGCAGAGCAGGGGGGAATCAGCCCCAGCATTTT.

The V and J genes are TRBV5-4 and TRBJ2-7; D gene unclear. The V gene lost 0 bases and the J gene lost 7 bases, with 8 bases spanning the gap. CDR1 is SGHNT, CDR2 YYREEE, per germline (reference sequence). The CDR3 runs 12 residues. The CDR3 here is CASSLVGLEQYF. CDR3 nucleotides: TGTGCCAGCAGCTTGGTAGGGTTGGAGCAGTACTTC.

This clone was counted a single time. V is TRBV7-2 and J is TRBJ1-5, with D uncertain. Germline assignment: CDR1 SGHTA and CDR2 FQGNSA. Trimming shortened V by 0 bases and J by 6 bases, and 3 bases separated the two germline ends. The CDR3 consists of 12 residues. CDR3 sequence: CASSLAGQPQHF. Written as DNA, the CDR3 is TGTGCCAGCAGCTTAGCAGGTCAGCCCCAGCATTTT. Variable domain in full (rest from reference TRBV7-2 and TRBJ1-5): GAGVSQSPSNKVTEKGKDVELRCDPISGHTALYWYRQSLGQGLEFLIYFQGNSAPDKSGLPSDRFSAERTGGSVSTLTIQRTQQEDSAVYLCASSLAGQPQHFGDGTRLSIL.

This sequence joins TRBV5-1 and TRBJ1-2, with D possibly being TRBD1 (6 bases). Per the germline V gene, CDR1 is SGHRS and CDR2 is YFSETQ. The CDR3 covers 12 residues. V dropped 6 bases and J dropped 7 bases, with 13 bases sitting between them. The CDR3 DNA reads as TGCGCCAGCAAAGAGGGGGGTTCTGGCTACACCTTC. It specifies CASKEGGSGYTF.

This clone appeared a single time. The rearrangement links TRBV18 to TRBJ2-3; 8 bases match TRBD1. The CDR3 spans 15 residues. Trimming at V came to 3 bases and at J to 6 bases, leaving 8 bases not matched to a gene. Per germline, CDR1 KGHSH and CDR2 LQKENI. The CDR3 DNA is TGTGCCAGCTCACCGGTTGCAGGGGGCGGGGATACGCAGTATTTT. It specifies CASSPVAGGGDTQYF.

The chain uses TRBV4-1 and TRBJ1-2, with 8 positions matching TRBD1. The CDR3 contains 18 residues. J gave up 3 bases and V 0 bases, and 12 bases lay outside the gene matches. From germline, CDR1 is MGHRA and CDR2 YSYEKL. Here the CDR3 DNA reads TGCGCCAGCAGCCAAGATAGAGTTGGGAACAGGGGGTACTATGGCTACACCTTC. This encodes CASSQDRVGNRGYYGYTF.

The chain links TRBV2 to TRBJ2-3, with a possible D match to TRBD1 (5 bases). Germline V gene data show CDR1 as SNHLY and CDR2 as FYNNEI. The CDR3 length is 14 residues. V gave up 2 bases and J gave up 6 bases, with 12 bases separating them. The CDR3: CASSESQGRDTQYF. In DNA form, the CDR3 reads TGTGCCAGCAGTGAAAGTCAGGGTAGGGATACGCAGTATTTT.

The chain carries TRBV30 and TRBJ2-7; D unresolved. The V end lost 0 bases, the J end lost 1 base, and 7 bases lay between the germline ends. The CDR3 runs 13 residues. Germline-derived CDR1 and CDR2 are GTSNPN and SVGIG (reference sequence). CDR3 residues: CAWSVGSSYEQYF. The CDR3 coding sequence is TGTGCCTGGAGTGTTGGCAGTTCCTACGAGCAGTACTTC. Variable domain in full (rest from reference TRBV30 and TRBJ2-7): SQTIHQWPATLVQPVGSPLSLECTVEGTSNPNLYWYRQAAGRGLQLLFYSVGIGQISSEVPQNLSASRPQDRQFILSSKKLLLSDSGFYLCAWSVGSSYEQYFGPGTRLTVT.

This chain's CDR3 is CASRAGDRSKNEQFF. The CDR3 DNA reads TGTGCCAGCAGAGCCGGGGACAGGTCGAAAAATGAGCAGTTCTTC. The rearrangement uses TRBV7-9 and TRBJ2-1; 8 bases align to TRBD1. Germline CDR1 reads SEHNR; CDR2 reads FQNEAQ (reference sequence). This CDR3 has 15 residues. The ends lost 6 bases at V and 7 bases at J; junction bases unmatched: 11.

The chain joins TRBV5-1 to TRBJ2-1; 11 bases are a match to TRBD2. J lost 3 bases, V lost 2 bases, and 4 bases had no gene match. The length of the CDR3 is 16 residues. In germline, CDR1 is SGHRS, CDR2 YFSETQ. The CDR3 sequence is CASSFTSGGRYNEQFF. CDR3 nucleotide sequence: TGCGCCAGCAGCTTTACTAGCGGGGGCCGCTACAATGAGCAGTTCTTC.

The genes are TRBV5-8 and TRBJ2-5; 7 bases are a match to TRBD2. J was trimmed by 4 bases and V by 8 bases; bases with no gene match: 14. The CDR3 consists of 15 residues. Germline lookup yields CDR1 SGHTS and CDR2 YDEGEE. The CDR3 DNA is TGTGCCAGTACTCGGGACTACCGGTTATCAGAGACCCAGTACTTC. It codes for CASTRDYRLSETQYF. The complete variable domain, with remaining parts taken from reference TRBV5-8 and TRBJ2-5, reads EAGVTQSPTHLIKTRGQQATLRCSPISGHTSVYWYQQALGLGLQFLLWYDEGEERNRGNFPPRFSGRQFPNYSSELNVNALELEDSALYLCASTRDYRLSETQYFGPGTRLLVL.

The V and J genes are TRBV7-2 and TRBJ1-2; TRBD1 might be the D (6 bases). The CDR3 spans 13 residues. Per germline, CDR1 SGHTA and CDR2 FQGNSA. V lost 1 base and J lost 4, with 7 bases in between. CDR3 sequence reads: CASSLGGAYGYTF. The CDR3 DNA reads TGTGCCAGCAGCTTAGGGGGGGCCTATGGCTACACCTTC.

The chain employs TRBV7-6 and TRBJ1-6; no firm D call. CDR1 SGHVS and CDR2 FNYEAQ come from the germline V gene. V gave up 1 base and J gave up 7 bases, with 11 bases separating them. CDR3 length: 15 residues. Here the CDR3 DNA reads TGTGCCAGCAGCTTAGAAACTGCTACCAATTCACCCCTCCACTTT. This codes for CASSLETATNSPLHF.

The chain is built from TRBV5-5 and TRBJ1-2; 7 bases map to TRBD1. The CDR3 spans 14 residues. Trimming at V came to 3 bases and at J to 7 bases, leaving 9 bases not matched to a gene. Per the germline V gene, CDR1 is SGHKS and CDR2 is YYEKEE (reference sequence). The DNA for the CDR3 is TGTGCCAGCAGCTCAGAAGTCGACAGGGTTGGCTACACCTTC. It encodes CASSSEVDRVGYTF.

The CDR3 DNA sequence: TGTGCCAGCAGCCCCCCGCGGGCGGGGAATCAGCCCCAGCATTTT. It codes for CASSPPRAGNQPQHF. The chain combines TRBV5-5 with TRBJ1-5; the D is unclear. Trimming removed 4 bases from V and 4 bases from J, with 15 bases in between. This CDR3 spans 15 amino acids. Germline V gene lookup returns CDR1 SGHKS and CDR2 YYEKEE (reference sequence).

The CDR3 protein is CASGPRPGFGTEAFF. The CDR3 nucleotides read TGTGCCAGCGGACCCCGGCCTGGTTTTGGCACTGAAGCTTTCTTT. This chain joins TRBV7-2 and TRBJ1-1; D gene unclear. Germline V gives CDR1 SGHTA, CDR2 FQGNSA. This CDR3 spans 15 amino acids. V dropped 8 bases and J dropped 4 bases, with 20 bases sitting between them.

This clone was observed once. V and J are TRBV6-5 and TRBJ1-1, with D perhaps matching TRBD1 (5 bases). CDR1 MNHEY and CDR2 SVGAGI come from the germline V gene. The CDR3 loop spans 11 amino acids. Trimming removed 3 bases from V and 9 bases from J, with 8 bases in between. The chain's CDR3 is CASSYGAKAFF. In DNA form, the CDR3 reads TGTGCCAGCAGTTATGGGGCAAAAGCTTTCTTT.